Only a few counts were recorded for the clone carrying this TCR beta chain. The antigen is unknown. This sample stems from a study of T cell repertoires in cytomegalovirus infection. Study context: Use of recently identified HLA-C-restricted and well-studied HLA-B-restricted CMV epitopes was part of the study. Public TCR beta signatures indicated both CMV infection and matching HLA type.

V lost 4 bases, J lost 1 base, and 8 bases lay in between. The CDR3 loop spans 14 amino acids. Germline V gene data show CDR1 as MNHEY and CDR2 as SVGEGT. TCRdb analysed the reads with MiXCR anew, one entry per CDR3 protein. This sample has 900,000 to 950,000 distinct CDR3 sequences, with around 32% found just once. Study outcomes and limitations: Individuals carrying CMV plus the relevant HLA were identified by cumulative frequency of public TCR beta families. It was HLA-C-restricted CMV-specific TCR beta clonotypes that dominated the response ex vivo.

The sequences come from cultured CD8+ T cells from PBMCs, collected from culture after CMV antigen stimulation. The chain is built from TRBV6-2 or TRBV6-3 and TRBJ1-5, with D unclear. The TCR sequence derives from a human donor in good health (CMV status not recorded). Some clones in this sample may be carry-over from other donors' samples. This CDR3 reads CASSSQRSNQPQHF. The CDR3 DNA reads TGTGCCAGCAGTTCGCAGAGAAGCAATCAGCCCCAGCATTTT.